A single sample is the source of the 7 T cell receptor beta chains below, sequenced in a study of blood T cell repertoires in COVID-19. Only in-frame clones appear in the TCRdb table, and some are missing; sequencing was by immunoSEQ multiplex PCR. The data hold hundreds of thousands of clones, with 70% to 90% observed a single time. The specimen sequenced was PBMCs or T cells enriched from blood (not recorded which). The origin of the receptors is a woman under 30 with acute COVID-19.

Comments on this clone: Other nucleotide sequences from this sample produce the same CDR3. The chain recombines TRBV6-1 with TRBJ2-1; 8 bases agree with TRBD2. The CDR3 loop spans 14 amino acids. CDR1 is MNHNS, CDR2 SASEGT, per germline. Trimming cost V 2 bases and J 4 bases; bases outside gene matches: 1. The CDR3 spells CASSELAGYNEQFF. In DNA form, the CDR3 reads TGTGCCAGCAGTGAATTAGCGGGATACAATGAGCAGTTCTTC.

Of note for this clone: This CDR3 is also generated by other DNA sequences in the sample. The genes are TRBV4-3 and TRBJ1-5; D gene unclear. Trimming took 0 bases from V and 7 from J, leaving 7 bases between them. The germline gives CDR1 LGHNA, CDR2 YSLEER. This CDR3 comprises 13 residues. For the CDR3, the DNA is TGCGCCAGCAGCCAAGATCGGGGACAGCCCCAGCATTTT. Translating it yields CASSQDRGQPQHF.

V is TRBV30 and J is TRBJ2-7; 11 nucleotides match TRBD2. CDR3 length: 15 amino acids. Germline V gene lookup returns CDR1 GTSNPN and CDR2 SVGIG (reference sequence). V shed 0 bases, J shed 3 bases, and the junction held 4 bases outside the gene matches. CDR3 region: CAWSVLGTSGYEQYF. Here the CDR3 DNA reads TGTGCCTGGAGTGTACTGGGGACTAGCGGCTACGAGCAGTACTTC.

The rearrangement joins TRBV6-5 to TRBJ2-5; D is unresolved. This CDR3 is 14 amino acids long. V lost 6 bases to trimming and J lost 2 bases, with 13 bases between them. Per germline, CDR1 MNHEY and CDR2 SVGAGI. The CDR3 loop reads CASRDNHEQETQYF. The CDR3 DNA reads as TGTGCCAGCAGAGACAACCACGAACAAGAGACCCAGTACTTC.

For the CDR3, the DNA is TGTGCCAGCAGCCCCCCGAGGTTGGGACTTGAAGCTTTCTTT. The encoded protein is CASSPPRLGLEAFF. The rearrangement links TRBV7-2 to TRBJ1-1; a possible D gene is TRBD1 (5 bases). Germline-derived CDR1 and CDR2 are SGHTA and FQGNSA. Trimming pared 5 bases from V and 7 bases from J, leaving 17 bases between. The CDR3 has 14 amino acids.

This CDR3 reads CASTSGTGVGYEQYF. CDR3 DNA sequence: TGTGCCAGCACTTCCGGGACAGGGGTTGGGTACGAGCAGTACTTC. V is TRBV7-9 and J is TRBJ2-7; 10 bases match TRBD1. V dropped 7 bases and J dropped 4; count of bases not matched to a gene: 10. Germline CDR1 and CDR2: SEHNR and FQNEAQ (reference sequence). The length of the CDR3 is 15 residues.

The rearrangement uses TRBV19 and TRBJ2-7; D perhaps matches TRBD2 (5 bases). The CDR3 covers 13 residues. Trimming left V 8 bases short and J 5 bases short, with 16 bases between. Germline lookup yields CDR1 LNHDA and CDR2 SQIVND (reference sequence). DNA for the CDR3: TGTGCCAGTTTACGCCGGCCGGAGGACGAGCAGTACTTC. Translated, it gives CASLRRPEDEQYF.